The 13 T cell receptor beta chains below all came from one sample that was sequenced in a study of blood T cells in healthy people across ages. Alongside a J-beta primer mix, a sample-barcoded 5' primer served in a second PCR lasting about 6 to 11 cycles. Each CDR3 protein is one row after TCRdb ran MiXCR on the 5' RACE reads. The sample lists around 2 million distinct CDR3 sequences, about two fifths occurring once. The sequenced material came from blood. The source is a human donor in good health.

This clonotype was recorded many times. This rearrangement joins TRBV29-1 to TRBJ2-1; 8 bases fit TRBD1. J gave up 5 bases and V 6 bases, and 6 bases lay outside the gene matches. CDR1 is SQVTM and CDR2 is ANQGSEA in the germline V gene. CDR3 length equals 13 residues. The CDR3 loop reads CSVDRGADNEQFF. The CDR3 DNA reads as TGCAGCGTAGACAGGGGTGCTGACAATGAGCAGTTCTTC.

In this sample, this clonotype turned up a few times. One end of the junction fails to match germline, which may point to a read error. This sequence joins TRBV10-3 and TRBJ1-2; the match to TRBD1 covers 10 bases. The CDR3 is made up of 14 amino acids. Per germline, CDR1 ENHRY and CDR2 SYGVKD. CDR3 coding DNA: TGCGCCATCAGTGGCATTGGGACAGGGGATGGCTACACCTTC. Translating it yields CAISGIGTGDGYTF.

The chain has TRBV7-2 and TRBJ1-1; 8 bases agree with TRBD1. The trim removed 8 bases at V and 4 bases at J, leaving 12 bases unmatched. Germline V CDR1 and CDR2: SGHTA, FQGNSA. The CDR3 consists of 15 residues. This CDR3 reads CASSPPTGVGTEAFF. CDR3 coding DNA: TGTGCCAGCTCCCCTCCGACAGGGGTAGGCACTGAAGCTTTCTTT.

This clonotype has ten or more counts. J is TRBJ1-2 and V is TRBV6-5, with D unresolved. Per germline, CDR1 MNHEY and CDR2 SVGAGI. Trimming shortened V by 7 bases and J by 2 bases, and 11 bases separated the two germline ends. This CDR3 has 13 amino acids. CDR3 amino acids: CASTPGDNYGYTF. The CDR3 region has the DNA TGTGCCAGCACCCCCGGAGACAACTATGGCTACACCTTC.

This clonotype was detected once. The gene calls are TRBV11-2 and TRBJ2-7; 7 bases match TRBD2. The CDR3 totals 16 residues. Trimming took 5 bases from V and 7 from J; bases not matched to a gene: 17. Germline V gene sequence: CDR1 SGHAT, CDR2 FQNNGV. The CDR3 DNA follows: TGTGCCAGCAGCACCTCGAGGCAGCGGGGCCCGGGGGAGCAGTACTTC. Protein: CASSTSRQRGPGEQYF. Filled out from reference TRBV11-2 and TRBJ2-7, the complete variable domain reads EAGVAQSPRYKIIEKRQSVAFWCNPISGHATLYWYQQILGQGPKLLIQFQNNGVVDDSQLPKDRFSAERLKGVDSTLKIQPAKLEDSAVYLCASSTSRQRGPGEQYFGPGTRLTVT.

This chain links TRBV28 with TRBJ1-1; D possibly corresponds to TRBD1 (5 bases). Trimming stripped 10 bases from V and 0 bases from J, with 12 bases between. The CDR3 runs 13 residues. Germline CDR1 and CDR2: MDHEN and SYDVKM. CDR3 in amino acids: CAILRELNTEAFF. The DNA of the CDR3 is TGTGCCATCCTCAGGGAGCTGAACACTGAAGCTTTCTTT.

The chain uses TRBV12-3 or TRBV12-4 and TRBJ2-7, with 8 nucleotides matching TRBD1. CDR3 length equals 14 residues. V was clipped by 3 bases and J by 2 bases; unmatched bases: 3. CDR3 residues: CASSFEQGAYEQYF. Here the CDR3 DNA reads TGTGCCAGCAGTTTTGAACAGGGGGCCTACGAGCAGTACTTC.

This clonotype has more than one count but fewer than ten. The gene calls are TRBV6-4 and TRBJ1-1; D call uncertain. The CDR3 runs to 16 residues. The V and J ends lost 7 bases and 1 base respectively, with 19 bases between them. Germline CDR1 and CDR2: MRHNA and SNTAGT. CDR3 in DNA: TGTGCCAGCATTAGTTTTCGCAGGTGGGGGAACACTGAAGCTTTCTTT. Translating gives CASISFRRWGNTEAFF.

In its sample, this clonotype was seen a few times. The V call is TRBV12-3 or TRBV12-4, the J call TRBJ2-7; 7 nucleotides match TRBD1. With V trimmed by 6 bases and J by 6 bases, 8 bases remained unmatched. CDR3 length equals 13 residues. The CDR3 protein is CASSRTGAGEQYF. The CDR3 DNA follows: TGTGCCAGCAGCCGCACAGGGGCGGGCGAGCAGTACTTC.

V gene TRBV7-6 combines with J gene TRBJ2-2; TRBD2 aligns across 7 bases. The germline CDR1 and CDR2 sequences are SGHVS and FNYEAQ. This CDR3 has 16 residues. The J segment lost 3 bases and the V segment lost 3 bases, leaving 7 bases of the junction unmatched. The CDR3 reads CASSFRPSGDTGELFF. As DNA, the CDR3 is TGTGCCAGCAGCTTTCGTCCTAGCGGTGACACCGGGGAGCTGTTTTTT.

The V gene is TRBV29-1, the J gene TRBJ2-3, with 8 bases lining up with TRBD2. With V trimmed by 3 bases and J by 0 bases, 5 bases remained unmatched. This CDR3 spans 15 amino acids. Germline CDR1 reads SQVTM; CDR2 reads ANQGSEA. CDR3 sequence reads: CSVEVAGISTDTQYF. As DNA, the CDR3 is TGCAGCGTTGAGGTAGCGGGGATCAGCACAGATACGCAGTATTTT.

In DNA form, the CDR3 reads TGCGCCAGCAGCCAAGAAGCACTTCAAGGCCCATATGGCTACACCTTC. It is translated as CASSQEALQGPYGYTF. The gene calls are TRBV4-3 and TRBJ1-2, with unresolved D. Germline V lookup: CDR1 LGHNA, CDR2 YSLEER. The CDR3 is 16 residues long. V was clipped by 0 bases and J by 5 bases, with 16 bases between them.

The genes are TRBV3-1 and TRBJ2-7; 8 bases are a match to TRBD1. CDR1 and CDR2 (germline): LGHDT, YNNKEL (reference sequence). The CDR3 runs 15 residues. With V trimmed by 0 bases and J by 4 bases, 5 bases remained unmatched. CDR3 sequence (DNA): TGTGCCAGCAGCCAAGAGGGACAGGCTCTATACGAGCAGTACTTC. It codes for CASSQEGQALYEQYF.